This T cell receptor beta chain was recorded in a study of blood T cell repertoires in COVID-19. Background on the study: PBMCs, B-cell-depleted T cells, or T cells provided the cDNA or gDNA that made up the material.

This clone was observed at least ten times. V lost 6 bases and J lost 3, with 11 bases in between. The CDR3 loop spans 14 amino acids. Germline-derived CDR1 and CDR2 are MNHEY and SVGAGI. Measured with immunoSEQ multiplex PCR; TCRdb has only the in-frame clones, and not every one. The table includes some 220,000 clones, around 83% detected once. The sequence derives from a man between 45 and 60 years old with active or convalescent COVID-19. Sequences were obtained from peripheral blood. This sequence joins TRBV6-5 and TRBJ2-2; D is uncertain. CDR3 sequence: CASRAPQYTGELFF. The CDR3 nucleotides read TGTGCCAGCAGGGCCCCACAGTACACCGGGGAGCTGTTTTTT.